These 19 T cell receptor beta chains were all obtained from the same sample, sequenced in a study of control samples from healthy donors and cancer patients. Clones were sequenced by immunoSEQ multiplex PCR, and TCRdb holds only the in-frame ones, with some missing. The sample has some 130,000 clones, roughly 90% seen once. The sample comprised blood. The source is a man aged 35 to 55 in good health.

V usage is TRBV21-1 and J usage is TRBJ1-2; TRBD1 was called by the table and not checked on the DNA. TRBV21-1 is a pseudogene locus. CDR3 size: 19 residues. CDR3 in amino acids: CASSPGQGANIVLGYGYTF. The CDR3 bases are TGTGCCAGCAGCCCCGGACAGGGGGCTAATATTGTACTGGGCTATGGCTACACCTTC.

The chain couples TRBV19 to TRBJ2-7; 8 bases are a match to TRBD1. The V and J ends lost 5 bases and 4 bases, in that order; junction bases with no gene match: 7. Germline CDR1 reads LNHDA; CDR2 reads SQIVND (reference sequence). CDR3 length: 14 residues. The CDR3 coding sequence is TGTGCCAGTAGTGGGAGGACAGGGAATTACGAGCAGTACTTC. Its protein is CASSGRTGNYEQYF.

The V gene is TRBV12-3 or TRBV12-4, the J gene TRBJ1-2; D not resolved. V lost 8 bases to trimming and J lost 4 bases, with 14 bases between them. The CDR3 extends over 13 amino acids. The CDR3 nucleotides read TGTGCCAGCGTCCCCGGCGCCGGCTATGGCTACACCTTC. Translation: CASVPGAGYGYTF.

The V gene is TRBV6-4, the J gene TRBJ2-2; 7 positions match TRBD2. Germline loops: CDR1 MRHNA, CDR2 SNTAGT. This CDR3 is 14 amino acids long. The V segment lost 2 bases and the J segment 7 bases; nucleotides outside the gene matches: 4. The CDR3 DNA is TGTGCCAGCAGTGACGGGGGGGTCGACGGGGAGCTGTTTTTT. Amino acid sequence: CASSDGGVDGELFF.

The genes are TRBV12-3 or TRBV12-4 and TRBJ2-7; D remains ambiguous. V was shortened by 5 bases and J by 12 bases, with 20 bases between the two germline ends. The CDR3 runs to 13 residues. The CDR3 bases are TGTGCCAGCAGTCCCTCATCCGACGGAGAAAGGTACTTC. It yields the protein CASSPSSDGERYF.

The chain combines TRBV25-1 with TRBJ2-5, with a tentative D call TRBD2 (5 bases). The CDR3 contains 14 residues. V was trimmed by 6 bases and J by 4 bases, leaving 15 bases between them. The germline gives CDR1 MGHDK, CDR2 SYGVNS. DNA for the CDR3: TGTGCCAGCAGCCTCCGGGATATCAGAGAGACCCAGTACTTC. Protein product: CASSLRDIRETQYF.

DNA for the CDR3: TGTGCCAGCAGCCGAGGCCAAATCAATGAGCAGTTCTTC. Translating gives CASSRGQINEQFF. V is TRBV7-2 and J is TRBJ2-1; D is unresolved. Germline V gives CDR1 SGHTA, CDR2 FQGNSA. This CDR3 spans 13 amino acids. Trimming pared 5 bases from V and 6 bases from J, leaving 11 bases between.

This chain connects TRBV18 to TRBJ1-2; 8 bases are shared with TRBD1. The J segment lost 0 bases and the V segment lost 2 bases, leaving 8 bases of the junction unmatched. From germline, CDR1 is KGHSH and CDR2 LQKENI. The CDR3 totals 17 residues. CDR3 DNA: TGTGCCAGCTCACCATCTGCGCCGACAGGGGCTAACTATGGCTACACCTTC. Protein sequence: CASSPSAPTGANYGYTF.

J is TRBJ2-6 and V is TRBV30; 8 bases are a match to TRBD1. This CDR3 comprises 17 residues. Germline V gene data show CDR1 as GTSNPN and CDR2 as SVGIG (reference sequence). Losses at the gene ends were 1 base for V and 0 bases for J; bases not matched to a gene: 5. In DNA form, the CDR3 reads TGTGCCTGGAGTGGAGGCAGGGGGCCCTCTGGGGCCAACGTCCTGACTTTC. It codes for CAWSGGRGPSGANVLTF.

V usage is TRBV7-9 and J usage is TRBJ1-2, with TRBD1 matching over 9 bases. The CDR3 is 16 residues long. V lost 1 base to trimming and J lost 7 bases; unmatched junction nucleotides: 10. The V gene's germline CDR1 is SEHNR and CDR2 FQNEAQ (reference sequence). DNA for the CDR3: TGTGCCAGCAGCTTAGTCCGGACCGGGACAGGGATTGGCTACACCTTC. Encoded protein: CASSLVRTGTGIGYTF.

This clone was recorded once. This chain links TRBV3-1 (or the pseudogene TRBV3-2) with TRBJ1-4, with 7 bases identical to TRBD1. There are 17 residues in the CDR3. Germline loops: CDR1 LGHDT, CDR2 YNNKEL (reference sequence). Trimming at V came to 5 bases and at J to 3 bases, leaving 12 bases not matched to a gene. CDR3 in amino acids: CASSYTTGRVSNEKLFF. CDR3 DNA sequence: TGTGCCAGCAGCTATACGACAGGGAGGGTTTCTAATGAAAAACTGTTTTTT.

V and J are TRBV6-4 and TRBJ2-3; 9 nucleotides align to TRBD2. The CDR3 consists of 15 residues. Trimming cost V 2 bases and J 5 bases; bases outside gene matches: 5. Germline V gene lookup returns CDR1 MRHNA and CDR2 SNTAGT. The CDR3 DNA is TGTGCCAGCAGTGACGCGGGGGGGGCGAGAGATACGCAGTATTTT. This codes for CASSDAGGARDTQYF.

The V gene is TRBV27, the J gene TRBJ2-3; 7 bases agree with TRBD2. This CDR3 has 15 amino acids. The germline V gene has CDR1 MNHEY and CDR2 SMNVEV (reference sequence). With 5 bases clipped from V and 2 bases from J, the junction kept 7 bases outside the gene matches. The CDR3 DNA sequence: TGTGCCAGCAGTATCAGCGGGGCATCCACAGATACGCAGTATTTT. Residues: CASSISGASTDTQYF.

This clone was recorded a few times. The rearrangement joins TRBV28 to TRBJ2-6; no reliable D call. The CDR3 sequence is 13 residues long. Germline V gene sequence: CDR1 MDHEN, CDR2 SYDVKM. V lost 6 bases and J 0 bases, leaving 3 bases between the germline ends. As DNA, the CDR3 is TGTGCCAGCAGCTTCTCTGGGGCCAACGTCCTGACTTTC. This translates into CASSFSGANVLTF.

The chain is built from TRBV5-1 and TRBJ2-3; D may be TRBD1 (6 bases). The CDR3 is 15 residues long. CDR1 is SGHRS and CDR2 is YFSETQ in the germline V gene. V gave up 2 bases and J gave up 3 bases, with 13 bases separating them. CDR3 nucleotide sequence: TGCGCCAGCAGCTTACAGGGCAAAAGAACAGATACGCAGTATTTT. It encodes CASSLQGKRTDTQYF.

This chain connects TRBV5-1 to TRBJ1-2; tentative D call: TRBD1 (5 bases). CDR1 and CDR2 from the germline V gene are SGHRS and YFSETQ. The ends were cut back, 1 base at V and 3 bases at J, with 13 bases in the middle. The CDR3 loop spans 15 amino acids. CDR3: CASSLTLTGDYGYTF. The DNA for the CDR3 is TGCGCCAGCAGCTTGACCTTAACAGGAGACTATGGCTACACCTTC.

V usage is TRBV3-1 (or the pseudogene TRBV3-2) and J usage is TRBJ1-6; D possibly corresponds to TRBD1 (5 bases). With 4 bases removed from V and 7 bases from J, the gap between germline ends came to 8 bases. Germline CDR1 LGHDT, CDR2 YNNKEL (reference sequence). The CDR3 is 13 amino acids. CDR3 in amino acids: CASSPGRNSPLHF. Here the CDR3 DNA reads TGTGCCAGCAGCCCGGGACGGAATTCACCCCTCCACTTT.

This clone occurred once. The chain is built from TRBV9 and TRBJ1-1, with a weak D call TRBD1 (5 bases). The V end was cut by 0 bases, the J end by 0 bases, with 6 bases between. The germline CDR1 and CDR2 sequences are SGDLS and YYNGEE. The CDR3 sequence is 14 residues long. CDR3 sequence reads: CASSVGGVNTEAFF. In nucleotides, the CDR3 is TGTGCCAGCAGCGTAGGAGGGGTGAACACTGAAGCTTTCTTT.

CDR3 nucleotide sequence: TGTGCCAGCAGCTTGAAGACACAGGGGAGGGACACCATATATTTT. Its protein product is CASSLKTQGRDTIYF. The chain has TRBV5-4 and TRBJ1-3; 7 bases line up with TRBD1. The germline gives CDR1 SGHNT, CDR2 YYREEE (reference sequence). The J segment lost 8 bases and the V segment lost 1 base, leaving 9 bases of the junction unmatched. The CDR3 sequence is 15 residues long.